Described below is a single TCR beta chain sequence and its context. The data stem from a study of OX40 agonist ivuxolimab in advanced cancers. Study summary: Prior therapy, whether anti-PD-1, anti-PD-L1 or anti-CTLA-4, was allowed, and approximately 37% had some.

Assay: immunoSEQ multiplex PCR; the TCRdb copy retains only in-frame clones and omits some. The sample shows 55,000 to 75,000 clones, about 90% of them seen only once. The sequence was obtained from an adult with an advanced solid tumor such as melanoma, head and neck, liver or kidney cancer. The material was CD4+ or CD8+ T cells sorted from blood, obtained in a trial of the OX40 agonist ivuxolimab.

The CDR3 nucleotides are TGTGCCATCAGTGAGTCAGTAGCGGGAGGTAGTGAGCAGTACTTC. Translated: CAISESVAGGSEQYF. J is TRBJ2-7 and V is TRBV10-3; 10 bases are shared with TRBD2. After removal of 0 bases from V and 7 bases from J, the junction contained 6 bases not matched to a gene. Germline V gene data show CDR1 as ENHRY and CDR2 as SYGVKD. The CDR3 is 15 residues long.